This TCR beta chain is drawn from a study of T cell responses to AZD1222 COVID-19 vaccine. Points from the study as a whole: Two AZD1222 doses significantly raised spike-specific TCR breadth and depth over controls. No day 14 peak samples; only post-peak repertoires were characterized. The sample set comprised mostly white British donors with more females, and clonal diversity was possibly underestimated.

The table came from immunoSEQ multiplex PCR; TCRdb's copy has only in-frame clones and leaves some out. This table has under 200,000 clones, about 95% appearing once. This clone was observed once. Its antigen is unknown. CDR3 size: 16 residues. Trimming cost V 2 bases and J 2 bases, with 12 bases left between them. Germline V gene sequence: CDR1 MDHEN, CDR2 SYDVKM. This sequence was found in an adult in good health. The chain has TRBV28 and TRBJ2-2; D gene uncertain. This specimen was peripheral blood, taken on day 0 of AZD1222 vaccination. CDR3 region: CASSLEAQPNTGELFF. The CDR3, as DNA: TGTGCCAGCAGTTTAGAGGCACAGCCCAACACCGGGGAGCTGTTTTTT.